This TCR beta chain comes out of a study of cytomegalovirus exposure and HLA in healthy donors. Repertoires were generated with immunoSEQ multiplex PCR, while TCRdb's copy carries only in-frame clones and drops some. Here the sample spans 55,000 to 70,000 clones, about 95% being singletons. Study results and caveats: The authors confirmed in vitro that three CMV-associated chains were specific for CMV antigens. The investigators catalogued 150 to 200 TCR beta chains as cytomegalovirus-associated. Later, an analysis found that TCR clusters from the first cohort tended to co-occur in the 130 or so validation repertoires.

This clone was recorded only once. Its antigen remains unidentified. The ends lost 6 bases at V and 1 base at J; junction bases unmatched: 7. Germline CDR1 reads LNHDA; CDR2 reads SQIVND (reference sequence). The length of the CDR3 is 17 residues. This sequence joins TRBV19 and TRBJ2-6; 9 bases agree with TRBD1. The sequence derives from a man aged 18 to 29 in good health and CMV-seronegative. The sample consisted of PBMCs. As DNA, the CDR3 is TGTGCCAGTAGGGACAGGGGAGGCCTATCTGGGGCCAACGTCCTGACTTTC. This encodes CASRDRGGLSGANVLTF.